Listed below are T cell receptor beta chains from one sample, sequenced in a study of blood T cell repertoires in COVID-19. Method: immunoSEQ multiplex PCR; TCRdb's copy keeps in-frame clones and lacks some. Among roughly 65,000 clones, around 85% were seen once, and the ten largest hold about 40%. Sequenced: peripheral blood. These receptors all stem from a woman older than 75 with active or convalescent COVID-19. CDR3s leave out the opening cysteine and the closing phenylalanine or tryptophan. Fields, in order: clone size, J gene, V gene, CDR3 protein. The listing skips clone size in some rows; elsewhere it reads once, few, many or a size class.

>-|TRBJ2-3|TRBV10-3
AISGTGTSPTDTQY
>-|TRBJ1-1|TRBV11-3
ASSATTGGTEAF
>-|TRBJ2-7|TRBV20-1
SARDGVGQY
>once|TRBJ1-6|TRBV4-1
ASSPSGQGRTSPLH
>-|TRBJ2-5|TRBV5-1
ASSLGGGPKETQY
>-|TRBJ1-5|TRBV3-1/TRBV3-2
ASSQLNQPQH
>-|TRBJ2-1|TRBV25-1
ASANARTGHGNEQF
>-|TRBJ1-4|TRBV11-2
ASSSDRGEKLF
>-|TRBJ1-2|TRBV6-5
ASSYQVSVDGYT
>-|TRBJ2-3|TRBV7-9
ATLSGGRDTQY
>-|TRBJ2-2|TRBV9
ASILAGVGELF
>-|TRBJ1-2|TRBV2
ASRLQGVGGYT
>-|TRBJ2-3|TRBV7-2
ASSFGQTTDTQY
>once|TRBJ2-7|TRBV29-1
SVVLAYEQY
>-|TRBJ2-7|TRBV30
AWSTGFSYEQY
>few|TRBJ1-4|TRBV11-2
ASSPSGFSSTNEKLF
>few|TRBJ1-1|TRBV3-1/TRBV3-2
ASSLSQGLDTEAF
>-|TRBJ1-2|TRBV4-3
ASSQVSGEGYT
>-|TRBJ2-5|TRBV6-1
ASSEMGYRASGGQETQY
>few|TRBJ2-7|TRBV7-9
ASSSKTAYEQY
>few|TRBJ1-5|TRBV2
ASTLMGQGNQPQH
>-|TRBJ1-5|TRBV19
ASSIVGQGSQPQH
>-|TRBJ2-1|TRBV5-5
ASSLGLPNEQF
>-|TRBJ2-1|TRBV7-2
ASSFTSGYNEQF
>-|TRBJ1-3|TRBV7-9
ASSFHTNSGNTIY
>-|TRBJ2-7|TRBV9
ASSVGGTVAPGLV
>-|TRBJ2-1|TRBV6-5
ASSYSASGGESGQF
>-|TRBJ2-3|TRBV7-2
ASSLTYAGASGGTDTQY
>-|TRBJ2-7|TRBV28
ASRLGGRSYEQY
>-|TRBJ1-2|TRBV27
ASSLSNRDGGYT
>-|TRBJ2-4|TRBV19
ASSTVGQAGIQY
>-|TRBJ1-1|TRBV7-9
ASSLARDGAEAF
>-|TRBJ2-1|TRBV29-1
SVEEGLAGGSEQF
>-|TRBJ1-5|TRBV28
ASGGRRKGNQPQH
>once|TRBJ2-7|TRBV19
ASRHTPSGGAHEQY
>-|TRBJ2-3|TRBV7-2
ASSLDRGTDTQY
>-|TRBJ2-7|TRBV5-5
ASSWEGTPTYEQY
>-|TRBJ2-1|TRBV5-6
ASSWGTEIYNEQF